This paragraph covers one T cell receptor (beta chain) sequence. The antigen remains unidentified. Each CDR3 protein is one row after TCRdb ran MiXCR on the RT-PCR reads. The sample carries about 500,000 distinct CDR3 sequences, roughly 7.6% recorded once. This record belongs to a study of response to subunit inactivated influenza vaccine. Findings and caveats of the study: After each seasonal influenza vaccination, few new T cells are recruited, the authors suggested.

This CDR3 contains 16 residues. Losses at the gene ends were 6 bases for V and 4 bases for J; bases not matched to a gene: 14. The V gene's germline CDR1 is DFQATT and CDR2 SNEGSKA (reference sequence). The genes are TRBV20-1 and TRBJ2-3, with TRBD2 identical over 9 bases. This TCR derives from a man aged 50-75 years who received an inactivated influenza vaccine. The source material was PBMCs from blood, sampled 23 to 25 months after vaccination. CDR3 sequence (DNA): TGCAGTGCCCCGGTTATTGGCGGGGGGGCCCCAGATACGCAGTATTTT. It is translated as CSAPVIGGGAPDTQYF.